The T cell receptor (beta chain) under discussion was sequenced for a study of CD8+ T cells in alopecia areata. About the research overall: Treatment ran 6 to 18 months, with 6 months of follow-up afterward.

Trimming removed 2 bases at V and 6 bases at J, with 6 bases between. The CDR3 has 12 amino acids. The germline gives CDR1 MNHEY, CDR2 SVGAGI. This clone showed up just once. Those with alopecia areata gave lesional scalp punch biopsies and peripheral blood. The sequencing template was cDNA reverse transcribed from extracted RNA. The repertoire was sequenced with immunoSEQ multiplex PCR; TCRdb's copy has only in-frame clones and lacks some. The sample holds about 160,000 clones; 85% to 90% are singletons and the top ten take roughly 16%. This sequence originates from a human donor with alopecia areata. The chain joins TRBV6-5 to TRBJ2-3; D unclear. The sample in question was CD8+ T cells sorted from blood, obtained at week 0. CDR3 loop: CASSYNRDTQYF. In DNA, the CDR3 is TGTGCCAGCAGTTACAACCGGGATACGCAGTATTTT.